Described below is a single T cell receptor beta chain sequence and its context. This entry is derived from a study of blood T cell repertoires in COVID-19. Study details: PBMCs, B-cell-depleted T cells, or T cells were the source of the cDNA or gDNA that made up the material.

Per germline, CDR1 KGHSH and CDR2 LQKENI. The trim removed 6 bases at V and 8 bases at J, leaving 5 bases unmatched. The CDR3 loop spans 12 amino acids. The data were produced by immunoSEQ multiplex PCR, yet TCRdb's version contains in-frame clones alone and is incomplete. The data show 90,000 to 95,000 clones, with just over 85% seen just once and 6.5% to 9.5% held by the top ten. The sequencing sample was made of peripheral blood. The rearrangement uses TRBV18 and TRBJ1-2; 8 nucleotides agree with TRBD1. The TCR was taken from a woman aged 65 to 85 with acute or convalescent COVID-19. The CDR3 region has the DNA TGTGCCAGCTCCCATCGGGACAGGGGCTACACCTTC. Translating it yields CASSHRDRGYTF.